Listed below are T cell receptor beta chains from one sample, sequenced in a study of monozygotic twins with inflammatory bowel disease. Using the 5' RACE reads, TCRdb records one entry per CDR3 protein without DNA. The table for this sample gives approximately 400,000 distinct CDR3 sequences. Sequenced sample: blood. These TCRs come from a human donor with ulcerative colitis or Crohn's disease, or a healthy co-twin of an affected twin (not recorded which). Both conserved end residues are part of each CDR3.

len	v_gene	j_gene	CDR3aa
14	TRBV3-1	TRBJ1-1	CASSLIQSDTEAFF
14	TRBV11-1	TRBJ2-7	CASSPRQGIYEQYF
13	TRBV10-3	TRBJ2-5	CATSPGVQETQYF
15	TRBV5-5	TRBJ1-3	CASSRGGDSGNTIYF
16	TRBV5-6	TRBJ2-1	CASSLLIGGPYNEQFF
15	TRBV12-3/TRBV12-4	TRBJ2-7	CASSLVGLGSYEQYF
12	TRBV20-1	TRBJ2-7	CSANVRESEQYF
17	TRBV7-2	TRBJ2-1	CASSLALTTGAYNEQFF
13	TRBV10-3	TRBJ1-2	CAISDRDGYGYTF
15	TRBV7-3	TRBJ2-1	CASSLDGTNHNEQFF
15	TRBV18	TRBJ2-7	CASSPRQGIAYEQYF
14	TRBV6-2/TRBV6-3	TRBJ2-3	CASISGRGTDTQYF
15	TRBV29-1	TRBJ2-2	CSVEGATANTGELFF
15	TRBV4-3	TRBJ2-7	CASSQERTGGREQYF
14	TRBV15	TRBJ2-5	CATSREGLVETQYF
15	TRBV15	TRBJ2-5	CATSRGTAGQETQYF
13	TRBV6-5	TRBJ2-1	CASRDRHYNEQFF
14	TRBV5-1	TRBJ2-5	CASSLRRGFETQYF
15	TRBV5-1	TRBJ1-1	CASSRDGSSNTEAFF
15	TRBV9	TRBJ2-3	CASSGLAGVSDTQYF
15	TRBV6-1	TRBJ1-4	CASSTTGGPNEKLFF
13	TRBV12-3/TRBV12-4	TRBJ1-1	CASSREMNTEAFF
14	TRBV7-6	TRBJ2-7	CASSITGTVYEQYF
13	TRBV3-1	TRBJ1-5	CASSQTRDGPQHF
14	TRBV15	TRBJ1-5	CATSRQGSNQPQHF
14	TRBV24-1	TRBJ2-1	CATSDSGTSGTQFF
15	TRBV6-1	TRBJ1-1	CASTRAPSLNTEAFF
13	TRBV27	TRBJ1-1	CASSLKSPQEAFF
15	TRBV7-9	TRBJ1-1	CASSFQGQPNTEAFF
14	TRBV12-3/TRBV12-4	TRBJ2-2	CASTLGIVLGELFF
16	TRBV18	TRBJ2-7	CASSPRRAVVSYEQYF
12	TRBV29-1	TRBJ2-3	CSVEGNTDTQYF
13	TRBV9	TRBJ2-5	CASSDGFKETQYF
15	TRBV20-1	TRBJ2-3	CSAYPLQGSTDTQYF
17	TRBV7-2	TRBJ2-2	CASSFLQGLLNTGELFF
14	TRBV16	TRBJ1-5	CASSQSLRAQPQHF
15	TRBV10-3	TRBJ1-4	CAISEPGTGHEKLFF
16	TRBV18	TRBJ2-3	CASSPGGSSGTDTQYF
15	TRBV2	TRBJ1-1	CASSRSPLLNTEAFF
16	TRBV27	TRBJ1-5	CASSLIAGGGNQPQHF
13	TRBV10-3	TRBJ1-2	CAISESTSWGYTF
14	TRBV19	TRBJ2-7	CASSMTSGSGEQYF
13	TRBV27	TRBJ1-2	CASSPTGVNGYTF
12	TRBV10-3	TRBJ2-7	CAISQGMAEQYF
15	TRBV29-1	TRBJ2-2	CSVAGEPSYTGELFF